The subject of this entry is one TCR beta chain. Its antigen is as yet unknown. For TCR beta, libraries came from quantitative 5'-RACE with molecular barcodes. From the 5' RACE reads, TCRdb called clonotypes with MiXCR, one entry per CDR3 protein. The sample has about 250,000 distinct CDR3 sequences, 18% seen once. The data derive from a study of CD8 T cells in ankylosing spondylitis. General study findings and limits: Some motif variants were previously reported in reactive arthritis synovial fluid and blood.

Trimming left V 0 bases short and J 0 bases short, with 7 bases between. Germline values: CDR1 SGDLS, CDR2 YYNGEE. The CDR3 consists of 15 residues. Sequenced input: blood, either unsorted or a sorted T cell fraction (not recorded which). The clonotype originates from a male donor with ankylosing spondylitis or in good health (not recorded which). This chain links TRBV9 with TRBJ1-3; no definite D call. The CDR3: CASSVGRSSGNTIYF. CDR3 bases: TGTGCCAGCAGCGTAGGGAGGAGCTCTGGAAACACCATATATTTT.